This entry features one TCR beta chain sequence. Its antigen is as yet unknown. TCRdb independently ran MiXCR on the RT-PCR reads; one entry per CDR3 protein. The data show roughly 170,000 distinct CDR3 sequences, about 9% seen once. Per germline, CDR1 MNHEY and CDR2 SMNVEV (reference sequence). The CDR3 is 17 amino acids. Trimming stripped 0 bases from V and 4 bases from J, with 18 bases between. This sample was included in a study of response to subunit inactivated influenza vaccine. Study-level findings and limits: Each seasonal flu vaccination may recruit only limited new T cells, authors suggested.

This sequence joins TRBV27 and TRBJ1-2, with D possibly matching TRBD1 (5 bases). The sample in question was non-naive T cells sorted from PBMCs, obtained on the day of vaccination. The TCR originated in a man aged 45-65 years who received an inactivated influenza vaccine. The CDR3, as DNA: TGTGCCAGCAGTTTATCCCGGACCGCCCCCGGGGCCTATGGCTACACCTTC. This codes for CASSLSRTAPGAYGYTF.